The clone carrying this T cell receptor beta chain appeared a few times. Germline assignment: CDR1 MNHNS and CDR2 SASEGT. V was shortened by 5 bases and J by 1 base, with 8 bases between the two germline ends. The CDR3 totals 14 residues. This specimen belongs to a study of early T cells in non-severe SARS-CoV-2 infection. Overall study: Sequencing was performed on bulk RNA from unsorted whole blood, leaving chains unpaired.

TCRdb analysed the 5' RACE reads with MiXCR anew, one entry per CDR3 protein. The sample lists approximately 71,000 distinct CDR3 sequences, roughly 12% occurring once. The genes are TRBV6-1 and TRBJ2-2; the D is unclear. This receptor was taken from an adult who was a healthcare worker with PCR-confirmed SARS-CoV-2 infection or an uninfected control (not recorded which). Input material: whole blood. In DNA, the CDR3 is TGTGCCAGCAGTAGGTCGGGGAACACCGGGGAGCTGTTTTTT. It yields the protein CASSRSGNTGELFF.